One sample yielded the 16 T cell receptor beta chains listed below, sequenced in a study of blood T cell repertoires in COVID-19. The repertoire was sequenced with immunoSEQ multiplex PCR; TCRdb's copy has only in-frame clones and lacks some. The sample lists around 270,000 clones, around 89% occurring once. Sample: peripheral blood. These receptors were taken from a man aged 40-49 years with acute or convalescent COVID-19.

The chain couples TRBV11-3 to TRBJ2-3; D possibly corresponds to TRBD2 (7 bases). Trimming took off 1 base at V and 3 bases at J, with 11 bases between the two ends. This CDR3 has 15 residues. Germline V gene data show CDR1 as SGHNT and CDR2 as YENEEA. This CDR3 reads CASSLGGGRTDTQYF. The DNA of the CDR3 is TGTGCCAGCAGCTTAGGGGGGGGCCGGACAGATACGCAGTATTTT.

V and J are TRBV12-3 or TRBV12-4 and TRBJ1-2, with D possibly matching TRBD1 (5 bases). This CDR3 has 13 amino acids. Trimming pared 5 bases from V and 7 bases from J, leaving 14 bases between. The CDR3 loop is CASSGTQTSGYTF. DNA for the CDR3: TGTGCCAGCAGTGGGACTCAGACAAGTGGCTACACCTTC.

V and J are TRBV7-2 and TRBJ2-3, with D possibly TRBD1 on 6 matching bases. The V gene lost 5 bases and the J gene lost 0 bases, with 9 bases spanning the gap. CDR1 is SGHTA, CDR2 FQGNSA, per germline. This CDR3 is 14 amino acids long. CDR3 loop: CASSLQGSTDTQYF. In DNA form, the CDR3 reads TGTGCCAGCAGCCTTCAGGGGAGCACAGATACGCAGTATTTT.

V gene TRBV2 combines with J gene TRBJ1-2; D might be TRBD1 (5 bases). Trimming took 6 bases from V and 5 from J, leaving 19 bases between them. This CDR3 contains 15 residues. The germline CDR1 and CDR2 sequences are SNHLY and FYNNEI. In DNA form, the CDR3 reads TGTGCCAGCAGCGGCGGTGGGGCCCAAGGTTATGGCTACACCTTC. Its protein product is CASSGGGAQGYGYTF.

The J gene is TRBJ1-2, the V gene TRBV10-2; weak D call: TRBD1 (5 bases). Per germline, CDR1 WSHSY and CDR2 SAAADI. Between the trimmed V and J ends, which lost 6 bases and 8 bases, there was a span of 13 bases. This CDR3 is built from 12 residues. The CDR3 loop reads CASRQGREGYTF. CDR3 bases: TGCGCCAGCAGGCAGGGTAGAGAAGGCTACACCTTC.

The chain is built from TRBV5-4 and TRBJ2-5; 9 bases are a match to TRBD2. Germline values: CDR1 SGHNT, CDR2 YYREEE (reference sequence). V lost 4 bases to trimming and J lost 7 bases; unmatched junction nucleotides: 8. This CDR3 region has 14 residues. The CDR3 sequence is CASSPGLAAGTQYF. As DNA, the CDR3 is TGTGCCAGCAGCCCGGGACTAGCCGCAGGGACCCAGTACTTC. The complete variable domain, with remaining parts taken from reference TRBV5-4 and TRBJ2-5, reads ETGVTQSPTHLIKTRGQQVTLRCSSQSGHNTVSWYQQALGQGPQFIFQYYREEENGRGNFPPRFSGLQFPNYSSELNVNALELDDSALYLCASSPGLAAGTQYFGPGTRLLVL.

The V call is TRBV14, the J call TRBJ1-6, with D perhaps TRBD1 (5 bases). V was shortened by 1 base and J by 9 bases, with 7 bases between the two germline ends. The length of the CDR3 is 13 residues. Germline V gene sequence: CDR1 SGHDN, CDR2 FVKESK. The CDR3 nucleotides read TGTGCCAGCAGCCAAGTGGGGCGTTCACCCCTCCACTTT. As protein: CASSQVGRSPLHF.

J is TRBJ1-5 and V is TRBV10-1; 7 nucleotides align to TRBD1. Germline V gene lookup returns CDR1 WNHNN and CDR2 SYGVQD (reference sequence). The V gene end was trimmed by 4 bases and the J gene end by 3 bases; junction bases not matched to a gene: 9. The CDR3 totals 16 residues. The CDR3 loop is CASSVQGQSFNQPQHF. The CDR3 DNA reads TGCGCCAGCAGTGTACAGGGACAGAGCTTCAATCAGCCCCAGCATTTT.

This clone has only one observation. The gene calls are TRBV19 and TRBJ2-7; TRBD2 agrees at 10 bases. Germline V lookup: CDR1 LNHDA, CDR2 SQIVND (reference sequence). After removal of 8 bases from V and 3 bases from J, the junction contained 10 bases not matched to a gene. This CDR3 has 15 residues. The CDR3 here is CASGKSSGGFYEQYF. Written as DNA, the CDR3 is TGTGCCAGTGGGAAATCTAGCGGGGGCTTCTACGAGCAGTACTTC.

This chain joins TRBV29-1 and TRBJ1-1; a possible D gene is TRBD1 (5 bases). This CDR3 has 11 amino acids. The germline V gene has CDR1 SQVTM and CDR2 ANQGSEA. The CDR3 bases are TGCGCTGGGGCCTTGAACACTGAAGCTTTCTTT. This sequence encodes CAGALNTEAFF.

CDR3 DNA: TGCGCCAGCAGCTCTCCCTATGAATTCGAGCAGTACTTC. It codes for CASSSPYEFEQYF. The J gene is TRBJ2-7, the V gene TRBV5-1; D gene ambiguous. The CDR3 loop spans 13 amino acids. V gave up 3 bases and J gave up 6 bases, with 13 bases separating them. Germline V gene data show CDR1 as SGHRS and CDR2 as YFSETQ.

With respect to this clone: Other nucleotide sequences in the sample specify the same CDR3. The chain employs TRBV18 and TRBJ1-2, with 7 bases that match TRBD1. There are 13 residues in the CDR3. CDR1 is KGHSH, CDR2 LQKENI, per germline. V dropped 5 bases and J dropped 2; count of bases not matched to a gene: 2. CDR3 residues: CASSRGQNYGYTF. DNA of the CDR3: TGTGCCAGCTCAAGGGGACAGAACTATGGCTACACCTTC.

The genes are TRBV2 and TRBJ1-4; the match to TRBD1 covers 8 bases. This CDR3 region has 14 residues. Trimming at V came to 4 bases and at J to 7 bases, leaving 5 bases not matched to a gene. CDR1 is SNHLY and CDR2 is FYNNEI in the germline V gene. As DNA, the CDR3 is TGTGCCAGCAGTGCGACAGGGGTTGGTGAAAAACTGTTTTTT. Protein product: CASSATGVGEKLFF.

In DNA form, the CDR3 reads TGTGCCAGCAGCGTGACAGCTGGGACAACTAATGAAAAACTGTTTTTT. Its translation is CASSVTAGTTNEKLFF. The rearrangement uses TRBV5-4 and TRBJ1-4, with D maybe TRBD1 (5 bases). The germline gives CDR1 SGHNT, CDR2 YYREEE (reference sequence). This CDR3 spans 16 amino acids. The V end was cut by 4 bases, the J end by 0 bases, with 13 bases between.

The CDR3 protein is CSVEVQENTEAFF. For the CDR3, the DNA is TGCAGCGTTGAAGTCCAGGAGAACACTGAAGCTTTCTTT. The J gene is TRBJ1-1, the V gene TRBV29-1; D unclear. The CDR3 loop spans 13 amino acids. Trimming took off 1 base at V and 1 base at J, with 7 bases between the two ends. The germline V gene encodes CDR1 SQVTM and CDR2 ANQGSEA.

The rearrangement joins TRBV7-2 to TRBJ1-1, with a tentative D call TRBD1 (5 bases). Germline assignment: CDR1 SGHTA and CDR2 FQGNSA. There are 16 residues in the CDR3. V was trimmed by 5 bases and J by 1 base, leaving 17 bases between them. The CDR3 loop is CASSQEGSSWNTEAFF. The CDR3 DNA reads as TGTGCCAGCAGCCAGGAGGGGTCGAGCTGGAACACTGAAGCTTTCTTT.